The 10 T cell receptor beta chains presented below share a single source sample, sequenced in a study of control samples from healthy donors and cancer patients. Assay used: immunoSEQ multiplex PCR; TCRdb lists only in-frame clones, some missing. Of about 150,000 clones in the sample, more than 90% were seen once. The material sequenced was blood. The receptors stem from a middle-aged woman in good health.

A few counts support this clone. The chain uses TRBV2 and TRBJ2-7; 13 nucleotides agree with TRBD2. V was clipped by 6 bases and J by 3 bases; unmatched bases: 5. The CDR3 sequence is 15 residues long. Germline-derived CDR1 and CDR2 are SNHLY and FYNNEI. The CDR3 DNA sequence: TGTGCCAGCAGCCCAGGGACTAGCGGGGTCTACGAGCAGTACTTC. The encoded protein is CASSPGTSGVYEQYF.

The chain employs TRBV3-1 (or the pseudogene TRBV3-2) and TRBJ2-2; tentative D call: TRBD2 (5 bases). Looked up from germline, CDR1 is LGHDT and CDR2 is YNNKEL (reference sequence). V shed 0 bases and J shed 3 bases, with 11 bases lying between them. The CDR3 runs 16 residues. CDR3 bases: TGTGCCAGCAGCCAAGAAGGAGAGGGTTACACCGGGGAGCTGTTTTTT. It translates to CASSQEGEGYTGELFF.

This chain's CDR3 is CASSLASQENTEAFF. The CDR3 DNA reads as TGTGCCAGCAGCTTGGCCTCTCAGGAGAACACTGAAGCTTTCTTT. The chain combines TRBV5-5 with TRBJ1-1, with D unclear. Germline lookup yields CDR1 SGHKS and CDR2 YYEKEE (reference sequence). CDR3 size: 15 residues. Trimming took off 0 bases at V and 1 base at J, with 10 bases between the two ends.

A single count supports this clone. The CDR3 region has the DNA TGTGCCAGCAGTGAAATGACAGAGAACACTGAAGCTTTCTTT. Translated: CASSEMTENTEAFF. This chain joins TRBV2 and TRBJ1-1; weak D call: TRBD1 (5 bases). Between the trimmed V and J ends, which lost 2 bases and 1 base, there was a span of 8 bases. The germline V gene has CDR1 SNHLY and CDR2 FYNNEI. The CDR3 has 14 amino acids.

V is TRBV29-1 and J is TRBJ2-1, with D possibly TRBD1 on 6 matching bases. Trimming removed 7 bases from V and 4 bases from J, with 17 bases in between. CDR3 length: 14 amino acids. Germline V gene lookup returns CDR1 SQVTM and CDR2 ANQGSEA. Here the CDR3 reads CSAAPGTPYNEQFF. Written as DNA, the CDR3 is TGCAGCGCCGCCCCAGGGACACCGTACAATGAGCAGTTCTTC.

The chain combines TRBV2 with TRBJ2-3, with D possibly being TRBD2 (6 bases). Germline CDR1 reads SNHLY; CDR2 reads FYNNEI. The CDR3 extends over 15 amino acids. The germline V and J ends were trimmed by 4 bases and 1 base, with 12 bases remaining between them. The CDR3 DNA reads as TGTGCCAGCAGTGTGCGGTCGGGGGGCACAGATACGCAGTATTTT. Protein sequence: CASSVRSGGTDTQYF.

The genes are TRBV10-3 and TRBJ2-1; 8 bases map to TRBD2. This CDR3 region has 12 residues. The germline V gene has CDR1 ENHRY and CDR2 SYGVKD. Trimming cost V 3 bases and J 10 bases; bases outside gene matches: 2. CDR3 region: CAISDGGAEQFF. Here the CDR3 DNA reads TGTGCCATCAGTGACGGGGGGGCCGAGCAGTTCTTC.

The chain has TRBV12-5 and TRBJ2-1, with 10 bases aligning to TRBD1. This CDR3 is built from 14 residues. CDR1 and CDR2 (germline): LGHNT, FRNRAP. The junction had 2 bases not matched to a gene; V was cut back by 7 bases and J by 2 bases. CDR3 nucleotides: TGTGCTAGTGAAGGACAGGGGGCCTACAATGAGCAGTTCTTC. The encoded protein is CASEGQGAYNEQFF.

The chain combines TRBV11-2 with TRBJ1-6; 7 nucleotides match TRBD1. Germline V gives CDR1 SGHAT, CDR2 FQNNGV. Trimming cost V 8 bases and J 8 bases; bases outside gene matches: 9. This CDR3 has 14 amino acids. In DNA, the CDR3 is TGTGCCAGCGGCCTACAGGGGCCATATTCACCCCTCCACTTT. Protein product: CASGLQGPYSPLHF.

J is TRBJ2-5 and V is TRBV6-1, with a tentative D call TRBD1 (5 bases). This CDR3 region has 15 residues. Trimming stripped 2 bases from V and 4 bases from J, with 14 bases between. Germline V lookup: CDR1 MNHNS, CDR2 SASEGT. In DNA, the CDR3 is TGTGCCAGCAGTGAAAGACCAGGGTGGTTAGAGACCCAGTACTTC. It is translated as CASSERPGWLETQYF.